Listed here are 24 T cell receptor beta chains from one sample, sequenced in a study of T cell responses to AZD1222 COVID-19 vaccine. The method was immunoSEQ multiplex PCR; TCRdb's version includes in-frame clones alone and lacks a portion of them. The profile shows roughly 150,000 clones, 80% to 90% of them singletons. The sequencing here drew on peripheral blood, taken on day 0 of AZD1222 vaccination. The source of these receptors is an adult in good health.

The J gene is TRBJ1-2, the V gene TRBV7-2; 8 bases match TRBD1. J was trimmed by 1 base and V by 2 bases; bases with no gene match: 6. CDR3 length: 16 residues. Germline CDR1 and CDR2: SGHTA and FQGNSA. In nucleotides, the CDR3 is TGTGCCAGCAGCTTAACGACAGGGGTCGTTAACTATGGCTACACCTTC. Translated: CASSLTTGVVNYGYTF.

This rearrangement joins TRBV23-1 to TRBJ2-3, with no clear D. TRBV23-1 is designated an ORF whose function remains uncertain. The CDR3 spans 14 residues. Trimming took 4 bases from V and 4 from J, leaving 12 bases between them. The CDR3 here is CASSLGPRADTQYF. The CDR3 DNA sequence: TGCGCCAGCAGTCTTGGGCCTAGGGCAGATACGCAGTATTTT.

The CDR3 loop reads CASSLVGTGGTDTQYF. Written as DNA, the CDR3 is TGTGCCAGCAGCTTAGTAGGGACAGGCGGCACAGATACGCAGTATTTT. The chain carries TRBV13 and TRBJ2-3; TRBD1 matches 8 bases. The CDR3 runs to 16 residues. With 1 base clipped from V and 1 base from J, the junction kept 4 bases outside the gene matches. CDR1 PRHDT and CDR2 FYEKMQ come from the germline V gene (reference sequence).

The chain is built from TRBV19 and TRBJ2-3; weak D call: TRBD2 (5 bases). Per germline, CDR1 LNHDA and CDR2 SQIVND (reference sequence). The CDR3 sequence is 14 residues long. Trimming took off 4 bases at V and 2 bases at J, with 10 bases between the two ends. This chain's CDR3 is CASSRSGDTDTQYF. CDR3 coding DNA: TGTGCCAGTAGTAGGAGCGGCGACACAGATACGCAGTATTTT.

The chain recombines TRBV12-5 with TRBJ1-1; D gene ambiguous. The germline CDR1 and CDR2 sequences are LGHNT and FRNRAP. The CDR3 length is 15 residues. V lost 0 bases and J 1 base, leaving 9 bases between the germline ends. CDR3 sequence (DNA): TGTGCTAGTGGTTTGGTCCTACAACAGAACACTGAAGCTTTCTTT. It yields the protein CASGLVLQQNTEAFF.

The chain is built from TRBV19 and TRBJ1-2; D possibly corresponds to TRBD1 (6 bases). Germline V gives CDR1 LNHDA, CDR2 SQIVND (reference sequence). The CDR3 totals 14 residues. Trimming removed 1 base at V and 8 bases at J, with 14 bases between. Here the CDR3 DNA reads TGTGCCAGTAGTATAGGACGCAGGGGAGGAGGCTACACCTTC. Residues: CASSIGRRGGGYTF. The entire variable domain, with the rest obtained from reference TRBV19 and TRBJ1-2, is as follows: DGGITQSPKYLFRKEGQNVTLSCEQNLNHDAMYWYRQDPGQGLRLIYYSQIVNDFQKGDIAEGYSVSREKKESFPLTVTSAQKNPTAFYLCASSIGRRGGGYTFGSGTRLTVV.

Regarding this clone: Other DNA sequences in the same sample also yield this CDR3. V is TRBV3-1 (or the pseudogene TRBV3-2) and J is TRBJ1-2; 7 bases are shared with TRBD1. The V segment lost 1 base and the J segment 4 bases; nucleotides outside the gene matches: 0. The germline gives CDR1 LGHDT, CDR2 YNNKEL (reference sequence). This CDR3 spans 13 amino acids. The CDR3 coding sequence is TGTGCCAGCAGCCAAGGACAGGGCTATGGCTACACCTTC. Amino acid sequence: CASSQGQGYGYTF.

The V call is TRBV3-1 (or the pseudogene TRBV3-2), the J call TRBJ2-4; 14 bases are a match to TRBD2. Germline CDR1 is LGHDT and CDR2 is YNNKEL (reference sequence). The CDR3 is 18 residues long. V lost 4 bases to trimming and J lost 0 bases; unmatched junction nucleotides: 5. The CDR3 sequence is CASSRGTSGGVAKNIQYF. In nucleotides, the CDR3 is TGTGCCAGCAGCCGCGGGACTAGCGGGGGAGTAGCCAAAAACATTCAGTACTTC.

The chain employs TRBV5-1 and TRBJ2-2; D may be TRBD2 (6 bases). V gave up 4 bases and J gave up 5 bases, with 15 bases separating them. This CDR3 contains 15 residues. Germline assignment: CDR1 SGHRS and CDR2 YFSETQ. CDR3 sequence: CASSIRGSQTGELFF. The DNA of the CDR3 is TGCGCCAGCAGCATTCGGGGGTCTCAGACCGGGGAGCTGTTTTTT.

This clone was recorded a few times. The chain links TRBV2 to TRBJ1-1; unclear D gene. Trimming removed 6 bases at V and 1 base at J, with 9 bases between. Germline V gene data show CDR1 as SNHLY and CDR2 as FYNNEI. The CDR3 length is 13 residues. The CDR3 DNA follows: TGTGCCAGCAGAAGAAGGGAGAACACTGAAGCTTTCTTT. It is translated as CASRRRENTEAFF. The variable domain in full, completed from reference TRBV2 and TRBJ1-1, reads EPEVTQTPSHQVTQMGQEVILRCVPISNHLYFYWYRQILGQKVEFLVSFYNNEISEKSEIFDDQFSVERPDGSNFTLKIRSTKLEDSAMYFCASRRRENTEAFFGQGTRLTVV.

V usage is TRBV5-4 and J usage is TRBJ1-4; 7 bases match TRBD1. The ends lost 2 bases at V and 8 bases at J; junction bases unmatched: 6. Germline V gene data show CDR1 as SGHNT and CDR2 as YYREEE (reference sequence). This CDR3 has 14 amino acids. For the CDR3, the DNA is TGTGCCAGCAGCTTCTGGGCAGGGGGAGAAAAACTGTTTTTT. Translation gives CASSFWAGGEKLFF.

The J gene is TRBJ1-2, the V gene TRBV20-1; tentative D call: TRBD1 (5 bases). V lost 5 bases to trimming and J lost 6 bases, with 7 bases between them. In germline, CDR1 is DFQATT, CDR2 SNEGSKA (reference sequence). CDR3 length: 10 residues. DNA of the CDR3: TGCAGTGCTTCACAGGATGGCTACACCTTC. Translated, it gives CSASQDGYTF.

Only one count was recorded for this clone. V is TRBV7-9 and J is TRBJ2-1; D gene ambiguous. Germline CDR1 SEHNR, CDR2 FQNEAQ (reference sequence). The germline V and J ends were trimmed by 3 bases and 11 bases, with 17 bases remaining between them. The length of the CDR3 is 14 residues. The CDR3 here is CASSFGAAYIQQFF. CDR3 DNA sequence: TGTGCCAGCAGCTTTGGAGCAGCCTACATACAGCAGTTCTTC.

The chain links TRBV5-6 to TRBJ2-5; 9 bases are a match to TRBD2. Germline V gene lookup returns CDR1 SGHDT and CDR2 YYEEEE. V lost 0 bases and J lost 0; bases outside the gene matches: 6. The CDR3 runs 17 residues. DNA for the CDR3: TGTGCCAGCAGCTTGGGAAGGCTAGCGGGGTACCAAGAGACCCAGTACTTC. Its translation is CASSLGRLAGYQETQYF.

The chain has TRBV5-3 and TRBJ1-1; 9 bases align to TRBD1. TRBV5-3 is flagged as an ORF with uncertain function. The CDR3 extends over 14 amino acids. The J segment lost 11 bases and the V segment lost 3 bases, leaving 11 bases of the junction unmatched. The CDR3 DNA follows: TGTGCCAGAAGCTCCTCCGGGACAGGGCGGGTGGCTTTCTTT. This gives the protein CARSSSGTGRVAFF.

This chain's CDR3 is CASRVRDSPYEQYF. The CDR3 DNA sequence: TGTGCCAGCAGGGTCCGGGACAGTCCCTACGAGCAGTACTTC. The gene calls are TRBV6-5 and TRBJ2-7; 7 bases map to TRBD1. Germline CDR1 is MNHEY and CDR2 is SVGAGI. The CDR3 runs 14 residues. With V trimmed by 6 bases and J by 2 bases, 7 bases remained unmatched.

In DNA, the CDR3 is TGTGCCAGCAGCTTAGGGGGGGCCTGGGAGACCCAGTACTTC. This sequence encodes CASSLGGAWETQYF. The V gene is TRBV11-3, the J gene TRBJ2-5; tentatively, D is TRBD1 or TRBD2 (6 bases each). The CDR3 loop spans 14 amino acids. V dropped 1 base and J dropped 5 bases, with 11 bases sitting between them. The V gene's germline CDR1 is SGHNT and CDR2 YENEEA.

The chain joins TRBV12-3 or TRBV12-4 to TRBJ2-7; D possibly corresponds to TRBD1 (5 bases). This CDR3 has 12 residues. Trimming removed 4 bases at V and 4 bases at J, with 8 bases between. The CDR3 reads CASSWAGYEQYF. CDR3 DNA sequence: TGTGCCAGCAGTTGGGCAGGGTACGAGCAGTACTTC.

This chain connects TRBV5-1 to TRBJ1-2; the match to TRBD1 covers 9 bases. The V gene's germline CDR1 is SGHRS and CDR2 YFSETQ. Losses at the gene ends were 2 bases for V and 8 bases for J; bases not matched to a gene: 16. CDR3 length: 17 residues. The CDR3, as DNA: TGCGCCAGCAGCTTAGGGACTCCAGGACAGGGGTCGAACGGCTACACCTTC. As protein: CASSLGTPGQGSNGYTF.

The V call is TRBV12-3 or TRBV12-4, the J call TRBJ1-2; D call uncertain. V lost 2 bases to trimming and J lost 7 bases, with 5 bases between them. The CDR3 contains 11 residues. As DNA, the CDR3 is TGTGCCAGCAGTTTACTGGGTGGCTACACCTTC. Protein sequence: CASSLLGGYTF.

V gene TRBV6-5 combines with J gene TRBJ2-2; D unresolved. The germline V gene encodes CDR1 MNHEY and CDR2 SVGAGI. This CDR3 spans 13 amino acids. The ends were cut back, 6 bases at V and 4 bases at J, with 9 bases in the middle. The CDR3 loop reads CASRFSITGELFF. CDR3 DNA: TGTGCCAGCAGATTTTCCATCACCGGGGAGCTGTTTTTT.

With respect to this clone: In the same sample, other DNA sequences code for this CDR3. The J gene is TRBJ1-3, the V gene TRBV6-5; 8 bases agree with TRBD1. Germline CDR1 is MNHEY and CDR2 is SVGAGI. V was clipped by 2 bases and J by 0 bases; unmatched bases: 3. This CDR3 is built from 16 residues. CDR3 protein: CASSYGQGHSGNTIYF. CDR3 nucleotides: TGTGCCAGCAGTTACGGACAGGGACACTCTGGAAACACCATATATTTT.

This chain connects TRBV6-5 to TRBJ2-1, with 10 bases lining up with TRBD2. This CDR3 region has 14 residues. J lost 9 bases, V lost 6 bases, and 8 bases had no gene match. CDR1 is MNHEY and CDR2 is SVGAGI in the germline V gene. CDR3 sequence reads: CASRPAGGPREQFF. CDR3 sequence (DNA): TGTGCCAGCAGACCAGCGGGGGGGCCCCGTGAGCAGTTCTTC.

This rearrangement joins TRBV18 to TRBJ1-1; the D is unclear. CDR3 length equals 16 residues. The V end was cut by 4 bases, the J end by 4 bases, with 19 bases between. Germline V gene data show CDR1 as KGHSH and CDR2 as LQKENI. CDR3 DNA sequence: TGTGCCAGCTCACTCCTCGGACCTGAATTACTCACTGAAGCTTTCTTT. It is translated as CASSLLGPELLTEAFF.